The clone carrying this T cell receptor beta chain came up a few times. The antigen is unknown. The length of the CDR3 is 13 residues. V lost 5 bases, J lost 4 bases, and 11 bases lay in between. Germline V gene data show CDR1 as SEHNR and CDR2 as FQNEAQ (reference sequence). This specimen belongs to a study of cytomegalovirus exposure and HLA in healthy donors. In the study overall: The 90 to 150 validation repertoires, a later analysis reported, used the same platform as the 700 or so repertoires from the first cohort.

General study findings and limits: The majority of TCR sequences were rare, yet some public TCRs appeared in many donors. Reported results showed that the classifier diagnosed cytomegalovirus status with high specificity and sensitivity. Researchers catalogued 164 TCR beta chains as cytomegalovirus-associated.

Sequenced by immunoSEQ multiplex PCR; TCRdb stores in-frame clones only, minus some. This table holds roughly 130,000 clones, around nine tenths found once. The TCR was taken from a man aged 30 to 39 in good health and CMV-seronegative. The sequenced sample consisted of PBMCs. V is TRBV7-9 and J is TRBJ2-5; D perhaps matches TRBD1 (5 bases). This CDR3 reads CASSQSTVETQYF. The CDR3 DNA reads TGTGCCAGCAGCCAATCGACAGTAGAGACCCAGTACTTC.